This T cell receptor (beta chain) is drawn from a study of T cell responses to AZD1222 COVID-19 vaccine. For this clone: Its antigen is unidentified.

Repertoires were generated with immunoSEQ multiplex PCR, while TCRdb's copy carries only in-frame clones and drops some. Among 86,000 or so clones, around 83% were seen once, and the ten largest hold 4.5% to 7%. The CDR3 is 14 amino acids. V dropped 6 bases and J dropped 6; count of bases not matched to a gene: 5. Germline V gene lookup returns CDR1 LGHNT and CDR2 FRNRAP. Notes on the study in general: Along spike, vaccine-associated CD4 TCRs were found throughout, with dominance at 160-218 and 743-854.

This sample comprised peripheral blood, obtained 28 days after the second AZD1222 dose. The TCR originated in an adult who received the AZD1222 COVID-19 vaccine. The J gene is TRBJ2-1, the V gene TRBV12-5, with 10 nucleotides matching TRBD2. The DNA for the CDR3 is TGTGCTAGTGGATCCGGACTAGCGGCCAATGAGCAGTTCTTC. It yields the protein CASGSGLAANEQFF.